This entry features one T cell receptor beta chain sequence. Produced via immunoSEQ multiplex PCR; TCRdb's table is partial and in-frame only. The sample includes 120,000 to 150,000 clones, about nine tenths of them seen just once. These data are taken from a study of T cell responses to AZD1222 COVID-19 vaccine. This specimen was peripheral blood, taken on day 0 of MenACWY control vaccination. The sequence was obtained from an adult in good health.

The CDR3 is CASRTRTGNNSPLHF. The CDR3 nucleotides read TGTGCCAGCAGGACTAGGACAGGGAATAATTCACCCCTCCACTTT. This chain uses TRBV6-5 with TRBJ1-6; 8 nucleotides align to TRBD1. The CDR3 extends over 15 amino acids. Germline assignment: CDR1 MNHEY and CDR2 SVGAGI. The junction had 6 bases not matched to a gene; V was cut back by 6 bases and J by 5 bases.